The TCR beta chain described here comes from a study of T-cell reconstitution after alpha-beta-depleted transplantation in children. The study, taken as a whole, reports: Reported findings indicate that, about two months after transplant, alpha-beta T cells came from several hundred expanded clones, which were derived from non-depleted graft cells. Surviving recipient T cells and intrathymic progenitors accounted for some patients' high TCRbeta diversity at day 60. At the one-year point after transplant, T-cell counts and TCRbeta diversity were found to come mostly from T cells that had been newly produced.

This CDR3 region has 14 residues. V was pared by 5 bases and J by 3 bases, with 7 bases of the junction left unmatched. This clonotype was counted at least ten times. What it binds is not known. Unique molecular identifiers tagged the TCRbeta library. TCRdb reprocessed the PCR reads via MiXCR and lists one record per CDR3 protein. Of 300,000 to 350,000 distinct CDR3 sequences listed, around 15% were seen once; the top ten hold just over 40%. The material sequenced was PBMCs, mostly from graft donor cells, taken 360 days after TCRalphabeta/CD19-depleted stem cell transplant. This chain links TRBV12-3 or TRBV12-4 with TRBJ2-7; 7 positions agree with TRBD2. The receptor was derived from a male patient aged 2-15 years who had a stem cell transplant for acute lymphoblastic leukemia, so the T cells may come from the graft donor. CDR3 sequence: CASSPGTIDYEQYF. CDR3 sequence (DNA): TGTGCCAGCAGTCCCGGGACTATCGACTACGAGCAGTACTTC.